These T cell receptor beta chains were read from a single sample in a study of shared clonotypes between healthy human individuals. TCRdb keeps only in-frame clones here, not all; method: immunoSEQ multiplex PCR. The sample consists of about a million clones, 70% to 80% of them appearing once. Sequencing input: memory CD4+ T cells from PBMCs. All receptors come from a man younger than 35 in good health. Some clones in this sample may be carry-over from other donors' samples. Both conserved end residues are part of each CDR3. The D gene is left open where the match is weak. Clone size is given for some rows only: seen once, a few or many times, or a class if the clone is expanded.

NA TRBJ1-2 NA TRBV28 CASSLSGGGYTF TGTGCCAGCAGTTTATCGGGGGGCGGCTACACCTTC
TRBD2 TRBJ2-3 NA TRBV25-1 CASSGVVSGRGDTQYF TGTGCCAGCAGTGGTGTTGTTAGCGGGAGGGGGGATACGCAGTATTTT
TRBD1 TRBJ2-2 NA TRBV28 CASSLPGGIRNGELFF TGTGCCAGCAGTTTACCAGGGGGTATCAGGAACGGGGAGCTGTTTTTT
NA TRBJ2-1 NA TRBV28 CASSLLDGRPLGEQFF TGTGCCAGCAGTTTATTAGATGGGAGGCCCCTTGGTGAGCAGTTCTTC
TRBD2 TRBJ2-7 NA TRBV6-1 CASSEALAGSSYEQYF TGTGCCAGCAGTGAAGCGCTAGCGGGGAGCTCCTACGAGCAGTACTTC
NA TRBJ2-1 NA TRBV7-3 CASSLGRGEQFF TGTGCCAGCAGCCTGGGACGGGGTGAGCAGTTCTTC
TRBD1 TRBJ1-2 NA TRBV10-3 CAISADRVGYTF TGTGCCATCAGTGCTGACAGGGTCGGCTACACCTTC
NA TRBJ1-1 NA TRBV5-1 CASRGTPNTEAFF TGCGCCAGCAGGGGGACTCCGAACACTGAAGCTTTCTTT
NA TRBJ2-2 once TRBV6-5 CASSYWANTGELFF TGTGCCAGCAGTTACTGGGCGAACACCGGGGAGCTGTTTTTT
NA TRBJ1-1 once TRBV27 CASKGWAGNTEAFF TGTGCCAGCAAGGGGTGGGCCGGGAACACTGAAGCTTTCTTT
TRBD1 TRBJ2-7 few TRBV19 CASSQGGQGTYEQYF TGTGCCAGTTCCCAGGGCGGACAGGGAACCTACGAGCAGTACTTC
TRBD1 TRBJ1-2 few TRBV28 CASSLSGDSGYTF TGTGCCAGCAGTTTATCAGGGGACAGTGGCTACACCTTC
NA TRBJ2-1 NA TRBV9 CASGHRSGTTDEQFF TGTGCCAGCGGTCACCGCTCGGGCACAACCGATGAGCAGTTCTTC
NA TRBJ2-7 once TRBV2 CASSTKFLSSYEQYF TGTGCCAGCAGTACAAAATTTCTGAGCTCCTACGAGCAGTACTTC
TRBD2 TRBJ2-1 NA TRBV19 CASSIGPDSFGLAGAKRSYNEQFF TGTGCCAGTAGTATAGGCCCGGACAGCTTTGGACTAGCGGGAGCCAAACGCTCCTACAATGAGCAGTTCTTC
TRBD1 TRBJ2-1 once TRBV10-3 CATKPQGASREQFF TGTGCCACCAAACCACAGGGGGCCTCCCGTGAGCAGTTCTTC